This T cell receptor (beta chain) was profiled in a study of CD8+ T cells in alopecia areata. Study-level results: Higher clonality than in normal scalp was seen in lesional scalp, especially alopecia totalis/universalis. Only a single nonresponder existed, so baseline CD8+ expansion links stay unclear.

Sample treatment: oral pan-JAK inhibitor, 5-10 mg twice daily. Sorting of PBMCs yielded the CD4+ and CD8+ T cells. Comments on this clone: Its antigen is not identified.

Per germline, CDR1 MNHNS and CDR2 SASEGT. Losses at the gene ends were 3 bases for V and 3 bases for J; bases not matched to a gene: 10. The CDR3 sequence is 18 residues long. Extracted RNA was reverse transcribed, and the resulting cDNA served as sequencing template. Here immunoSEQ multiplex PCR was the method, and the copy in TCRdb shows in-frame clones only, minus some. The table records about 110,000 clones, roughly 84% of them present only once. This specimen consisted of CD8+ T cells sorted from blood, obtained at week 24, from a patient treated with tofacitinib. The rearrangement uses TRBV6-1 and TRBJ2-1; 11 nucleotides align to TRBD2. This TCR was sampled from a human donor with alopecia areata. CDR3 amino acids: CASSDPGTSGPLYNEQFF. The CDR3 bases are TGTGCCAGCAGTGATCCCGGGACTAGCGGACCTCTCTACAATGAGCAGTTCTTC.